This TCR beta chain was sequenced in a study of blood T cell repertoires in COVID-19. Background on the study: Samples representing acute and convalescent COVID-19 were sourced from the United States, Italy and Spain. T cells, B-cell-depleted T cells, or PBMCs supplied cDNA or gDNA.

Study processing details: Cell counts per sample came from amplifying reference gene primers. Some clones are missing from TCRdb's copy, which holds only in-frame ones; the method was immunoSEQ multiplex PCR. V and J calls plus clone size are reproduced from that table; the DNA served to infer D and trimming. This sample has 75,000 to 90,000 clones; roughly 91% occur once, and the top ten carry 1.9%. V gave up 2 bases and J gave up 1 base, with 8 bases separating them. The CDR3 is 13 amino acids. The germline gives CDR1 GTSNPN, CDR2 SVGIG (reference sequence). This rearrangement joins TRBV30 to TRBJ1-1; D unresolved. Sequenced: peripheral blood. The receptor comes from a woman aged 45-65 years in a cohort sampled during active COVID-19. The CDR3 is CAWSLTENTEAFF. The DNA of the CDR3 is TGTGCCTGGAGTCTTACAGAGAACACTGAAGCTTTCTTT.